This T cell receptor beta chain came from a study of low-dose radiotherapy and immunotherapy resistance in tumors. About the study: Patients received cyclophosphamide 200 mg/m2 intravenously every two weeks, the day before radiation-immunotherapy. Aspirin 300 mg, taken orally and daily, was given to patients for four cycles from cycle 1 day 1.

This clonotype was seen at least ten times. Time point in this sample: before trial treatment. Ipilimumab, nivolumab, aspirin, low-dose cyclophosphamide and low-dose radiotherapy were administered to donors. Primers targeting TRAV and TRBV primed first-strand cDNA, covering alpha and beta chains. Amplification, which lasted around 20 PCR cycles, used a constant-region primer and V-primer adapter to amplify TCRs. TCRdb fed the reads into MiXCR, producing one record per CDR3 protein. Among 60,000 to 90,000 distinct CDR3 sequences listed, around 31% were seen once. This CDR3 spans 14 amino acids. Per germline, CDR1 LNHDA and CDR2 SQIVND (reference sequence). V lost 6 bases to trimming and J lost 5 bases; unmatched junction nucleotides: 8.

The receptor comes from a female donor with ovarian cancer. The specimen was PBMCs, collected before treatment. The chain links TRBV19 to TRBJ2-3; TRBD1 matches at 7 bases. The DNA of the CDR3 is TGTGCCAGTAGGGACGGCAGGGGGAGAGATACGCAGTATTTT. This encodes CASRDGRGRDTQYF.